The text below deals with one T cell receptor (beta chain). This entry belongs to a study of control samples from healthy donors and cancer patients. The CDR3 runs 18 residues. Deletions cut 2 bases from V and 2 bases from J, with 18 bases between. Germline-derived CDR1 and CDR2 are MNHEY and SMNVEV (reference sequence). Method: immunoSEQ multiplex PCR; TCRdb's copy keeps in-frame clones and lacks some. Seen here are around 58,000 clones, roughly 88% observed once, and the top ten hold roughly 3.8%. The receptor comes from a middle-aged man in good health. This chain connects TRBV27 to TRBJ2-2, with D hard to call. Sequenced input: blood. The CDR3 sequence is CASSLSLERRLNTGELFF. The CDR3 nucleotides are TGTGCCAGCAGTTTAAGTCTAGAGCGCCGTCTCAACACCGGGGAGCTGTTTTTT.